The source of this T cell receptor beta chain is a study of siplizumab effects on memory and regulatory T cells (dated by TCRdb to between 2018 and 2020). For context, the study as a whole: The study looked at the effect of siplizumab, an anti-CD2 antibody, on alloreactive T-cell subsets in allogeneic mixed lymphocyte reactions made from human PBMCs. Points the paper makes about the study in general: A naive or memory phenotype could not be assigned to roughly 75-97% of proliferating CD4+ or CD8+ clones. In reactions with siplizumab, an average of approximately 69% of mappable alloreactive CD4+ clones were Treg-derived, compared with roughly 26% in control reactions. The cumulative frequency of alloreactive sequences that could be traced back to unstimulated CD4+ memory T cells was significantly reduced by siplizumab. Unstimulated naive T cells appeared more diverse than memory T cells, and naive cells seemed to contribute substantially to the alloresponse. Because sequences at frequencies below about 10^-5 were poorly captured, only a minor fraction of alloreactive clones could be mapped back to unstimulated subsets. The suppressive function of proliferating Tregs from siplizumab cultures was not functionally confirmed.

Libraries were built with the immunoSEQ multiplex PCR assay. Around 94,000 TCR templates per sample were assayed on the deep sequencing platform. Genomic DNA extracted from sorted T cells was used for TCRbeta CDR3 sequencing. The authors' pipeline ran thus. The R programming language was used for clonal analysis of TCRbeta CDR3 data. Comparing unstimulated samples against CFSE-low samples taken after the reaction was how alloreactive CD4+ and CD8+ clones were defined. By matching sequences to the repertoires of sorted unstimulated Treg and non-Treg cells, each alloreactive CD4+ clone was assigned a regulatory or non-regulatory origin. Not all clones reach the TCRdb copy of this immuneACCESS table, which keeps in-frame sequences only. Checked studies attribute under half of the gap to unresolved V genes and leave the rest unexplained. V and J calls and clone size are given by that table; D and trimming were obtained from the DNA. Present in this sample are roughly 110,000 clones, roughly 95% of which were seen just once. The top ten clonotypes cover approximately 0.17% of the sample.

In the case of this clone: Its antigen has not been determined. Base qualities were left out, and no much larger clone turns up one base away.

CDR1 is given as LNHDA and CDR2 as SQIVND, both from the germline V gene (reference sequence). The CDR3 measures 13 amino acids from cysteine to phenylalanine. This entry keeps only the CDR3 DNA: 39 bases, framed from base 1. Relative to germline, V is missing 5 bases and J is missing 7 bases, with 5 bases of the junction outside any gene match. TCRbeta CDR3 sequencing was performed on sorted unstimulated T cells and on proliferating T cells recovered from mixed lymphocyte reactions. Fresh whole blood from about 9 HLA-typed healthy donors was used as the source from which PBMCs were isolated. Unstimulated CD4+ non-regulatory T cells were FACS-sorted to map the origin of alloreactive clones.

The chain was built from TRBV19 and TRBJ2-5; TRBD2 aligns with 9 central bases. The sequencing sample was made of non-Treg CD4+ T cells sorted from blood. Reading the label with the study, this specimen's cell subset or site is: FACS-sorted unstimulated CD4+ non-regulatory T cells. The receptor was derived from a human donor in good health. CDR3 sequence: CASSPGTSRTQYF. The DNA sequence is TGTGCCAGTAGTCCCGGGACTAGCCGGACCCAGTACTTC.